A single sample gave rise to the 27 T cell receptor beta chains below, sequenced in a study of T cells in Graves' hyperthyroidism and ophthalmopathy. The CDR3 regions of TCR beta were amplified from RNA transcripts. First-round RT-PCR targeting the TCR CDR3 was performed with the HTBI primer set. TCRdb called the multiplex PCR reads again in MiXCR, with one record for every CDR3 protein. Of hundreds of thousands of distinct CDR3 sequences in the sample, approximately 14% were seen once. Sequencing was done on a sample of blood. The origin of the receptors is a woman in her 50s with Graves' ophthalmopathy.

Ten or more counts support this clonotype. This CDR3 is CATSDSRTGSNSPLHF. In DNA form, the CDR3 reads TGTGCCACCAGTGATTCTCGGACAGGGTCTAATTCACCCCTCCACTTT. The V gene is TRBV24-1, the J gene TRBJ1-6, with 8 positions matching TRBD1. The germline CDR1 and CDR2 sequences are KGHDR and SFDVKD. V lost 2 bases and J lost 6; bases outside the gene matches: 5. The CDR3 runs 16 residues.

The chain employs TRBV27 and TRBJ1-6; TRBD1 is a possible D gene (6 bases). V was pared by 3 bases and J by 7 bases, with 10 bases between. Germline V gives CDR1 MNHEY, CDR2 SMNVEV (reference sequence). This CDR3 spans 14 amino acids. The CDR3 sequence: CASSFGQQNSPLHF. Here the CDR3 DNA reads TGTGCCAGCAGTTTTGGACAGCAGAATTCACCCCTCCACTTT.

This clonotype was seen more than once but under ten times. The rearrangement uses TRBV15 and TRBJ1-2, with D unresolved. This CDR3 is 13 amino acids long. The V end lost 8 bases, the J end lost 3 bases, and 13 bases lay between the germline ends. CDR1 is LNHNV and CDR2 is YYDKDF in the germline V gene (reference sequence). For the CDR3, the DNA is TGTGCCACCGCAGGAAGTACCTACTATGGCTACACCTTC. This translates into CATAGSTYYGYTF.

For this clonotype: A much larger clone lies a single base off, so this may be a read error. The V call is TRBV20-1, the J call TRBJ2-2, with TRBD2 as a possible D gene (5 bases). Per the germline V gene, CDR1 is DFQATT and CDR2 is SNEGSKA (reference sequence). The CDR3 is 15 residues long. The CDR3 nucleotides read TGCAGTGCTAGAGCGGGTAACGCGAACACCGGGGAGCTGGTTTTT. Residues: CSARAGNANTGELVF.

The CDR3 region is CASSSPYSNQPQHF. CDR3 in DNA: TGTGCCAGCAGTTCCCCTTATAGCAATCAGCCCCAGCATTTT. The chain employs TRBV28 and TRBJ1-5, with unresolved D. Germline V gene data show CDR1 as MDHEN and CDR2 as SYDVKM. The CDR3 covers 14 residues. V was trimmed by 4 bases and J by 0 bases, leaving 7 bases between them. The whole variable domain, filled in from reference TRBV28 and TRBJ1-5, reads DVKVTQSSRYLVKRTGEKVFLECVQDMDHENMFWYRQDPGLGLRLIYFSYDVKMKEKGDIPEGYSVSREKKERFSLILESASTNQTSMYLCASSSPYSNQPQHFGDGTRLSIL.

Here the CDR3 DNA reads TGTGCCAGTAGTATGTTCTCTGCTGGGTCACCCCTCCACTTT. Protein: CASSMFSAGSPLHF. The V gene is TRBV11-2, the J gene TRBJ1-6; unclear D gene. Germline loops: CDR1 SGHAT, CDR2 FQNNGV. Trimming removed 9 bases at V and 10 bases at J, with 19 bases between. The CDR3 is 14 amino acids.

This clonotype was recorded at least ten times. CDR3 sequence reads: CASSLPHGGTEAFF. In DNA form, the CDR3 reads TGTGCCAGCAGTTTGCCGCATGGGGGAACTGAAGCTTTCTTT. The genes are TRBV28 and TRBJ1-1, with D maybe TRBD1 (5 bases). The V end lost 3 bases, the J end lost 5 bases, and 13 bases lay between the germline ends. Per the germline V gene, CDR1 is MDHEN and CDR2 is SYDVKM. The CDR3 totals 14 residues.

In its sample, this clonotype was seen a few times. The chain combines TRBV29-1 with TRBJ2-7; D call uncertain. The CDR3 runs 13 residues. V dropped 0 bases and J dropped 1 base, with 7 bases sitting between them. Germline CDR1 and CDR2: SQVTM and ANQGSEA. CDR3 DNA: TGCAGCGTTGAAGATCCCGAATCCTACGAGCAGTACTTC. Protein product: CSVEDPESYEQYF.

This clonotype came up many times. The CDR3 is CASVEDNFNSPLHF. In DNA form, the CDR3 reads TGTGCCAGCGTAGAGGACAATTTTAATTCACCCCTCCACTTT. The genes are TRBV2 and TRBJ1-6; maybe TRBD1 (5 bases). The CDR3 contains 14 residues. V shed 8 bases and J shed 6 bases, with 14 bases lying between them. Per germline, CDR1 SNHLY and CDR2 FYNNEI.

V is TRBV12-3 or TRBV12-4 and J is TRBJ2-2; TRBD2 is a possible D gene (5 bases). The CDR3 has 14 residues. Trimming pared 4 bases from V and 4 bases from J, leaving 10 bases between. The CDR3 nucleotides are TGTGCCAGCAGTTGGCAGGCGGGCACCGGGGAGCTGTTTTTT. Translated, it gives CASSWQAGTGELFF.

This clonotype was seen repeatedly, ten times or more. This chain links TRBV12-3 or TRBV12-4 with TRBJ1-1; 10 bases fit TRBD1. Losses at the gene ends were 6 bases for V and 3 bases for J; bases not matched to a gene: 4. The CDR3 contains 14 residues. The CDR3 bases are TGTGCCAGCAGGGGACAGGGGATTTACACTGAAGCTTTCTTT. It codes for CASRGQGIYTEAFF.

Many counts were recorded for this clonotype. The gene calls are TRBV6-2 or TRBV6-3 and TRBJ2-7; D remains unclear. Trimming took off 0 bases at V and 7 bases at J, with 4 bases between the two ends. The CDR3 extends over 11 amino acids. In germline, CDR1 is MNHEY, CDR2 SVGEGT. The CDR3 nucleotides read TGTGCCAGCAGTTACTCGATTGAGCAGTACTTC. Residues: CASSYSIEQYF.

This clonotype came up many times. The CDR3 region is CASRDRVETQYF. The CDR3 region has the DNA TGTGCCAGCAGGGACAGGGTGGAGACCCAGTACTTC. The chain recombines TRBV6-2 or TRBV6-3 with TRBJ2-5; TRBD1 agrees at 8 bases. After removal of 6 bases from V and 5 bases from J, the junction contained 2 bases not matched to a gene. This CDR3 is 12 amino acids long. Germline lookup yields CDR1 MNHEY and CDR2 SVGEGT.

The sample holds a few counts of this clonotype. This chain links TRBV9 with TRBJ1-6; 8 nucleotides line up with TRBD1. This CDR3 is built from 18 residues. Germline CDR1 is SGDLS and CDR2 is YYNGEE. The V gene end was trimmed by 3 bases and the J gene end by 0 bases; junction bases not matched to a gene: 8. The CDR3 coding sequence is TGTGCCAGCAGCGCGGATGGGGACAGGAGCTCCTATAATTCACCCCTCCACTTT. This translates into CASSADGDRSSYNSPLHF. The complete variable domain, with remaining parts taken from reference TRBV9 and TRBJ1-6, reads DSGVTQTPKHLITATGQRVTLRCSPRSGDLSVYWYQQSLDQGLQFLIQYYNGEERAKGNILERFSAQQFPDLHSELNLSSLELGDSALYFCASSADGDRSSYNSPLHFGNGTRLTVT.

This clonotype was seen more than once but under ten times. The chain employs TRBV6-2 or TRBV6-3 and TRBJ2-3; 7 nucleotides align to TRBD2. V shed 2 bases and J 1 base; nucleotides not matched to a gene: 9. Germline V lookup: CDR1 MNHEY, CDR2 SVGEGT. The CDR3 is made up of 17 amino acids. The DNA of the CDR3 is TGTGCCAGCAGTTACCTGCCTAGCGGACCTGGCACAGATACGCAGTATTTT. Amino acids: CASSYLPSGPGTDTQYF.

V usage is TRBV19 and J usage is TRBJ1-1, with D perhaps TRBD1 (5 bases). V dropped 1 base and J dropped 10 bases, with 10 bases sitting between them. This CDR3 comprises 12 residues. CDR1 and CDR2 (germline): LNHDA, SQIVND (reference sequence). In nucleotides, the CDR3 is TGTGCCAGTAGTATAGCCGGGACCGGAGCTTTCTTT. Translated: CASSIAGTGAFF.

In its sample, this clonotype was seen a few times. The V and J genes are TRBV18 and TRBJ2-1, with 12 bases aligning to TRBD2. In germline, CDR1 is KGHSH, CDR2 LQKENI. This CDR3 has 14 residues. J lost 8 bases, V lost 6 bases, and 5 bases had no gene match. In nucleotides, the CDR3 is TGTGCCAGCTCCCGGACTAGCGGGATTGATGAGCAGTTCTTC. This codes for CASSRTSGIDEQFF. The full variable domain, completed using reference TRBV18 and TRBJ2-1, is NAGVMQNPRHLVRRRGQEARLRCSPMKGHSHVYWYRQLPEEGLKFMVYLQKENIIDESGMPKERFSAEFPKEGPSILRIQQVVRGDSAAYFCASSRTSGIDEQFFGPGTRLTVL.

The J gene is TRBJ2-5, the V gene TRBV28; 14 bases are shared with TRBD2. The V gene's germline CDR1 is MDHEN and CDR2 SYDVKM. The CDR3 consists of 18 residues. V shed 6 bases and J 5 bases; nucleotides not matched to a gene: 14. CDR3 DNA: TGTGCCAGCAGAATCCTTGGGACTAGCGGGAGCCCTGGGGAGACCCAGTACTTC. Its protein product is CASRILGTSGSPGETQYF.

There are a few counts of this clonotype. The chain is built from TRBV6-5 and TRBJ2-5; 7 positions agree with TRBD2. V was pared by 5 bases and J by 3 bases, with 12 bases of the junction left unmatched. CDR1 MNHEY and CDR2 SVGAGI come from the germline V gene. There are 16 residues in the CDR3. The CDR3 nucleotides are TGTGCCAGCAGTAACCCGGCCCGGACTAGGAAAGAGACCCAGTACTTC. Translated, it gives CASSNPARTRKETQYF.

This clonotype was detected ten times or more. As DNA, the CDR3 is TGCAGTGCTAGAGATCGGAGGGGCACTGAAGCTTTCTTT. Its translation is CSARDRRGTEAFF. The chain links TRBV20-1 to TRBJ1-1, with TRBD1 as a possible D gene (5 bases). Germline lookup yields CDR1 DFQATT and CDR2 SNEGSKA (reference sequence). The CDR3 covers 13 residues. Trimming shortened V by 0 bases and J by 4 bases, and 9 bases separated the two germline ends.

This clonotype was picked up a small number of times. V is TRBV19 and J is TRBJ2-7; TRBD2 aligns across 11 bases. This CDR3 contains 15 residues. Germline V lookup: CDR1 LNHDA, CDR2 SQIVND (reference sequence). V was pared by 4 bases and J by 4 bases, with 6 bases of the junction left unmatched. The CDR3 DNA reads TGTGCCAGTAGTAGACGACTAGCGGGATTTTACGAGCAGTACTTC. It codes for CASSRRLAGFYEQYF.

This clonotype was observed at least ten times. The chain recombines TRBV7-3 with TRBJ2-1, with TRBD1 as a possible D gene (6 bases). With 5 bases removed from V and 0 bases from J, the gap between germline ends came to 11 bases. The CDR3 totals 15 residues. The V gene's germline CDR1 is SGHTA and CDR2 FQGTGA. The CDR3 sequence: CASSIGQSSYNEQFF. In DNA form, the CDR3 reads TGTGCCAGCAGCATCGGACAGAGCTCCTACAATGAGCAGTTCTTC. Using reference TRBV7-3 and TRBJ2-1 for the parts outside the CDR3, the full variable domain is GAGVSQTPSNKVTEKGKYVELRCDPISGHTALYWYRQSLGQGPEFLIYFQGTGAADDSGLPNDRFFAVRPEGSVSTLKIQRTERGDSAVYLCASSIGQSSYNEQFFGPGTRLTVL.

This clonotype was seen once. This rearrangement joins TRBV4-2 to TRBJ2-2; 8 bases are shared with TRBD2. The CDR3 spans 18 residues. The germline CDR1 and CDR2 sequences are LGHNA and YNFKEQ. The V gene end was trimmed by 1 base and the J gene end by 6 bases; junction bases not matched to a gene: 13. The CDR3 region has the DNA TGTGCCAGCAGCCAAGTCAGCGGACTAGCAGGAGGGTCCGGGGAGCTGTTTTTT. Its translation is CASSQVSGLAGGSGELFF.

V is TRBV24-1 and J is TRBJ2-2, with unresolved D. The CDR3 contains 14 residues. The germline gives CDR1 KGHDR, CDR2 SFDVKD. Between the trimmed V and J ends, which lost 5 bases and 5 bases, there was a span of 11 bases. The CDR3 coding sequence is TGTGCCACCAGTGGGGTCTTCGATACCGGGGAGCTGTTTTTT. Its protein product is CATSGVFDTGELFF.

This clonotype was recorded a few times. The chain is built from TRBV6-2 or TRBV6-3 and TRBJ2-1; TRBD2 aligns across 13 bases. This CDR3 has 15 amino acids. Germline V gene data show CDR1 as MNHEY and CDR2 as SVGEGT. V shed 6 bases, J shed 7 bases, and the junction held 6 bases outside the gene matches. For the CDR3, the DNA is TGTGCCAGCAGCTACGGACTAGCGGGAGCTAATGAGCAGTTCTTC. It yields the protein CASSYGLAGANEQFF.

The table lists this clonotype with many counts. The CDR3 loop reads CSAIGGGDTEAFF. Here the CDR3 DNA reads TGCAGCGCGATCGGGGGGGGCGACACTGAAGCTTTCTTT. The chain uses TRBV29-1 and TRBJ1-1; a possible D gene is TRBD1 (6 bases). The ends were cut back, 7 bases at V and 3 bases at J, with 15 bases in the middle. The CDR3 runs 13 residues. Germline CDR1 SQVTM, CDR2 ANQGSEA.

The chain has TRBV20-1 and TRBJ2-1, with a weak D call TRBD2 (5 bases). The CDR3 length is 15 residues. V was pared by 3 bases and J by 4 bases, with 16 bases between. Germline CDR1 and CDR2: DFQATT and SNEGSKA (reference sequence). Here the CDR3 DNA reads TGCAGTGCTAGTGGGCGTCGGGGAGTTTACAATGAGCAGTTCTTC. Translated, it gives CSASGRRGVYNEQFF.